What follows are 17 T cell receptor beta chains derived from one specimen sequenced in a study of OX40 agonist ivuxolimab in advanced cancers. Sequenced by immunoSEQ multiplex PCR; TCRdb stores in-frame clones only, minus some. The sample shows 50,000 to 75,000 clones, more than 80% of them seen only once. The sample was CD4+ or CD8+ T cells sorted from blood, taken in a trial of the OX40 agonist ivuxolimab. All receptors derive from an adult with an advanced solid tumor such as melanoma, head and neck, liver or kidney cancer.

V is TRBV28 and J is TRBJ2-2; D ambiguous. CDR3 length: 14 amino acids. Germline values: CDR1 MDHEN, CDR2 SYDVKM. V was shortened by 3 bases and J by 1 base, with 6 bases between the two germline ends. CDR3 coding DNA: TGTGCCAGCAGTTTTCAGCGGAACACCGGGGAGCTGTTTTTT. It is translated as CASSFQRNTGELFF.

The chain carries TRBV15 and TRBJ1-2; D unresolved. V was shortened by 3 bases and J by 2 bases, with 13 bases between the two germline ends. This CDR3 has 15 amino acids. Germline loops: CDR1 LNHNV, CDR2 YYDKDF (reference sequence). This CDR3 reads CATSRDGLINYGYTF. The CDR3 DNA sequence: TGTGCCACCAGCAGGGACGGCCTGATCAACTATGGCTACACCTTC.

The chain uses TRBV29-1 and TRBJ1-3; D unresolved. The ends were cut back, 5 bases at V and 1 base at J, with 6 bases in the middle. This CDR3 is 12 amino acids long. Germline lookup yields CDR1 SQVTM and CDR2 ANQGSEA. The CDR3 DNA sequence: TGCAGCGTTAGGGAGTCTGGAAACACCATATATTTT. This codes for CSVRESGNTIYF.

The chain couples TRBV4-2 to TRBJ2-2; D call uncertain. This CDR3 comprises 15 residues. CDR1 is LGHNA and CDR2 is YNFKEQ in the germline V gene. V shed 1 base and J shed 5 bases, with 11 bases lying between them. The CDR3 bases are TGTGCCAGCAGCCAAGTAGTGGGCGTAACCGGGGAGCTGTTTTTT. Translating it yields CASSQVVGVTGELFF.

CDR3 residues: CASSRGNTGELFF. CDR3 bases: TGTGCCAGCAGCCGAGGAAACACCGGGGAGCTGTTTTTT. V is TRBV4-2 and J is TRBJ2-2; D is undetermined. The length of the CDR3 is 13 residues. The germline V gene has CDR1 LGHNA and CDR2 YNFKEQ. The V and J ends lost 4 bases and 2 bases respectively, with 5 bases between them.

The chain employs TRBV28 and TRBJ2-5; D not resolved. CDR3 length: 15 amino acids. V gave up 3 bases and J gave up 4 bases, with 15 bases separating them. CDR1 MDHEN and CDR2 SYDVKM come from the germline V gene. CDR3 nucleotides: TGTGCCAGCAGTTTCATCACCAGGTTAGGAGAGACCCAGTACTTC. Its protein product is CASSFITRLGETQYF.

This sequence joins TRBV18 and TRBJ2-3; 8 positions match TRBD1. V trimming: 3 bases; J trimming: 0 bases; junction bases outside the gene matches: 5. The germline CDR1 and CDR2 sequences are KGHSH and LQKENI. The CDR3 loop spans 16 amino acids. DNA for the CDR3: TGTGCCAGCTCACCCTTTGGACAGGGTAGCACAGATACGCAGTATTTT. Its translation is CASSPFGQGSTDTQYF.

The chain carries TRBV11-2 and TRBJ2-3; D may be TRBD1 or TRBD2 (6 bases each). The CDR3 covers 16 residues. V dropped 1 base and J dropped 4 bases, with 15 bases sitting between them. The germline CDR1 and CDR2 sequences are SGHAT and FQNNGV. The CDR3 loop reads CASSLGSAGEADTQYF. The CDR3 DNA is TGTGCCAGCAGCTTAGGGTCCGCAGGGGAGGCAGATACGCAGTATTTT.

The gene calls are TRBV6-1 and TRBJ1-5, with 9 nucleotides matching TRBD1. CDR3 size: 15 residues. The trim removed 5 bases at V and 3 bases at J, leaving 5 bases unmatched. The V gene's germline CDR1 is MNHNS and CDR2 SASEGT. CDR3 bases: TGTGCCAGCAGTAGGACAGGGGAGGTCAATCAGCCCCAGCATTTT. This codes for CASSRTGEVNQPQHF.

In its sample, this clone was seen once. An end of the junction does not agree with germline; a read error may underlie this. The chain joins TRBV7-7 to TRBJ2-5; D is possibly TRBD2 (7 bases). The CDR3 contains 13 residues. The germline V gene encodes CDR1 SSHAT and CDR2 FNYEAQ (reference sequence). CDR3 in amino acids: CASSLSVGGAQYF. The CDR3 DNA reads TGTGCTAGCAGCTTATCGGTAGGGGGGGCCCAGTACTTC. The full variable domain, in which reference TRBV7-7 and TRBJ2-5 provide the parts outside the CDR3, is GAGVSQSPRYKVTKRGQDVTLRCDPISSHATLYWYQQALGQGPEFLTYFNYEAQPDKSGLPSDRFSAERPEGSISTLTIQRTEQRDSAMYRCASSLSVGGAQYFGPGTRLLVL.

V and J are TRBV29-1 and TRBJ1-2; 9 bases are a match to TRBD1. J was trimmed by 8 bases and V by 3 bases; bases with no gene match: 7. Germline loops: CDR1 SQVTM, CDR2 ANQGSEA. The length of the CDR3 is 13 residues. Here the CDR3 reads CSVDRTGVQGYTF. CDR3 in DNA: TGCAGCGTTGACCGGACAGGGGTGCAGGGCTACACCTTC.

The chain joins TRBV27 to TRBJ1-2, with D maybe TRBD1 (5 bases). Deletions cut 9 bases from V and 6 bases from J, with 17 bases between. The CDR3 spans 13 residues. Looked up from germline, CDR1 is MNHEY and CDR2 is SMNVEV (reference sequence). The CDR3 bases are TGTGCCAGTTCCCGCGCTCAGGGTAATGGCTACACCTTC. Translation gives CASSRAQGNGYTF.

The J gene is TRBJ2-7, the V gene TRBV4-1, with TRBD2 matching 8 bases. Germline-derived CDR1 and CDR2 are MGHRA and YSYEKL. V trimming: 1 base; J trimming: 2 bases; junction bases outside the gene matches: 10. The CDR3 extends over 17 amino acids. The CDR3 loop reads CASSQGSLAGPAYEQYF. DNA for the CDR3: TGCGCCAGCAGCCAAGGATCGCTAGCGGGCCCCGCCTACGAGCAGTACTTC.

This clone turned up a few times. The chain links TRBV28 to TRBJ1-2; 7 nucleotides line up with TRBD1. The CDR3 length is 13 residues. V was pared by 6 bases and J by 7 bases, with 8 bases of the junction left unmatched. Germline V gene data show CDR1 as MDHEN and CDR2 as SYDVKM. The CDR3 nucleotides are TGTGCCAGCAGCACCGGGACAGTACTTGGCTACACCTTC. Translating it yields CASSTGTVLGYTF.

The chain links TRBV19 to TRBJ2-7, with D perhaps matching TRBD2 (6 bases). This CDR3 has 13 residues. V lost 5 bases to trimming and J lost 4 bases, with 12 bases between them. CDR1 is LNHDA, CDR2 SQIVND, per germline (reference sequence). CDR3 nucleotides: TGTGCCAGTAGTCGGACTATTCCGTACGAGCAGTACTTC. Its translation is CASSRTIPYEQYF.

This CDR3 reads CASSLDEKLFF. The CDR3, as DNA: TGTGCCAGCAGCTTAGACGAAAAACTGTTTTTT. The genes are TRBV7-9 and TRBJ1-4, with D uncertain. Germline lookup yields CDR1 SEHNR and CDR2 FQNEAQ (reference sequence). V gave up 1 base and J gave up 8 bases, with 2 bases separating them. The CDR3 length is 11 residues.

V is TRBV28 and J is TRBJ1-4; no clear D. The V gene lost 1 base and the J gene lost 8 bases, with 14 bases spanning the gap. The CDR3 consists of 15 residues. Per germline, CDR1 MDHEN and CDR2 SYDVKM. CDR3 region: CASSLSKGGFEKLFF. The CDR3 DNA sequence: TGTGCCAGCAGTTTATCAAAGGGTGGTTTCGAAAAACTGTTTTTT.